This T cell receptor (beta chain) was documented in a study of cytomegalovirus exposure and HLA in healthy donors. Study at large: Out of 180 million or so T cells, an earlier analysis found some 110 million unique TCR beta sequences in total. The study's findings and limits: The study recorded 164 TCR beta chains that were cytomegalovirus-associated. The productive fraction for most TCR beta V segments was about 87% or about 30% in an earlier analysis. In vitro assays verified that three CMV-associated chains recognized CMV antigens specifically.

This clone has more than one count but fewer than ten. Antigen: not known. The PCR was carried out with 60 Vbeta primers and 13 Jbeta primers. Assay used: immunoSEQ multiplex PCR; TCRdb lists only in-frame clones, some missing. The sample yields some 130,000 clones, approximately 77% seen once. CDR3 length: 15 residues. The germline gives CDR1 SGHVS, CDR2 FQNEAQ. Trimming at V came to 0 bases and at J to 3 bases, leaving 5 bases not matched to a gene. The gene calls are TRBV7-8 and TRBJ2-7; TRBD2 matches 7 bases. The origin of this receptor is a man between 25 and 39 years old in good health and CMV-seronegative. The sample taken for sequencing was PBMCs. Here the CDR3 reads CASSLAGGSFYEQYF. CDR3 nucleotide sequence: TGTGCCAGCAGCTTAGCGGGGGGGTCCTTCTACGAGCAGTACTTC.